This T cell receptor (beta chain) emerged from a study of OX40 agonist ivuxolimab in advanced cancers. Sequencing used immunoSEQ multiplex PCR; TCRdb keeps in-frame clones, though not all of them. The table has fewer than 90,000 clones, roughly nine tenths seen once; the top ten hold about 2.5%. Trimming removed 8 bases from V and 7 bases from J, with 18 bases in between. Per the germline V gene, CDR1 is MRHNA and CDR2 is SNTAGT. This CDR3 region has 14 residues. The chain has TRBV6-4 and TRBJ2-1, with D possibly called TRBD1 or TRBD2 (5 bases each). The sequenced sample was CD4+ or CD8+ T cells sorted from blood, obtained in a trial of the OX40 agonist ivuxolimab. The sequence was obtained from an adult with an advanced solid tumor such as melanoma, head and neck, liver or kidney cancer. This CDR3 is CASPLGEGLNEQFF. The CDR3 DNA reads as TGTGCCAGCCCCCTGGGCGAGGGGTTGAATGAGCAGTTCTTC.